These T cell receptor beta chains were read from a single sample in a study of blood T cell repertoires in COVID-19. Repertoires were generated with immunoSEQ multiplex PCR, while TCRdb's copy carries only in-frame clones and drops some. The table has over 450,000 clones, about 91% seen once; the top ten hold around 0.9%. Sequencing used peripheral blood. The origin of the receptors is a man between 18 and 29 years old with COVID-19, enrolled during active disease. The conserved cysteine and the conserved F or W are not part of the CDR3 here. A D gene is named only where the DNA matches it firmly.

j_call: TRBJ2-2
v_call: TRBV5-1
d_call: TRBD1
cdr3_aa: ASSWGSGGSNTGELF

j_call: TRBJ2-7
v_call: TRBV2
d_call: TRBD2
cdr3_aa: ASRVSGSSYEQY

j_call: TRBJ1-6
v_call: TRBV3-1/TRBV3-2
d_call: -
cdr3_aa: ASSHVRGNSPLH

j_call: TRBJ2-1
v_call: TRBV13
d_call: -
cdr3_aa: ASSFDLNEQF

j_call: TRBJ2-1
v_call: TRBV5-4
d_call: -
cdr3_aa: ASSLDQGKYNEQF

j_call: TRBJ1-4
v_call: TRBV19
d_call: -
cdr3_aa: ASSITDSGEKLF

j_call: TRBJ2-7
v_call: TRBV30
d_call: -
cdr3_aa: AWSVGRGSYEQY

j_call: TRBJ1-5
v_call: TRBV19
d_call: -
cdr3_aa: ASSRGRVGNQPQH

j_call: TRBJ2-1
v_call: TRBV7-9
d_call: TRBD2
cdr3_aa: ASSLMTSGRNEQF

j_call: TRBJ2-1
v_call: TRBV2
d_call: -
cdr3_aa: ASRDTGKGTYNEQF

j_call: TRBJ2-3
v_call: TRBV7-2
d_call: -
cdr3_aa: ASSLSGHPTQY

j_call: TRBJ2-7
v_call: TRBV29-1
d_call: TRBD2
cdr3_aa: SAVKGWETSGVYEQY